The rows below give T cell receptor beta chains drawn from one sample of a study of early T cells in non-severe SARS-CoV-2 infection. TCRdb re-called the 5' RACE reads with MiXCR, one entry per CDR3 protein. The sample holds 55,000 to 70,000 distinct CDR3 sequences; 9% to 15% are singletons and the top ten take over 1.5%. Sequencing used whole blood. The receptor set was obtained from an adult who was a healthcare worker with PCR-confirmed SARS-CoV-2 infection or an uninfected control (not recorded which). CDR3s include the opening cysteine and the closing phenylalanine or tryptophan. A D gene is named only where the DNA matches it firmly. A row's size may be missing; if present it is once, few, many or a size class.

v_gene: TRBV12-3/TRBV12-4
d_gene: TRBD1
j_gene: TRBJ2-7
abundance: many
CDR3aa: CASRGQGAWEQYF
CDR3nt: TGTGCCAGCAGGGGACAGGGGGCTTGGGAGCAGTACTTC

v_gene: TRBV6-6
d_gene: -
j_gene: TRBJ2-4
abundance: many
CDR3aa: CASSYSGEAKNIQYF
CDR3nt: TGTGCCAGCAGTTACTCGGGAGAGGCCAAAAACATTCAGTACTTC

v_gene: TRBV7-6
d_gene: -
j_gene: TRBJ2-7
abundance: few
CDR3aa: CASSLTSTYEQYF
CDR3nt: TGTGCCAGCAGCTTGACTAGTACCTACGAGCAGTACTTC

v_gene: TRBV7-2
d_gene: -
j_gene: TRBJ2-3
abundance: many
CDR3aa: CASSFSGFSTDTQYF
CDR3nt: TGTGCCAGCAGCTTCAGCGGGTTCAGCACAGATACGCAGTATTTT

v_gene: TRBV10-2
d_gene: TRBD1
j_gene: TRBJ2-3
abundance: few
CDR3aa: CASAQGAGTDTQYF
CDR3nt: TGCGCCAGCGCCCAGGGGGCGGGTACAGATACGCAGTATTTT

v_gene: TRBV4-3
d_gene: -
j_gene: TRBJ1-2
abundance: few
CDR3aa: CASSPRPPRGYGYTF
CDR3nt: TGCGCCAGCAGCCCCAGGCCTCCACGGGGCTATGGCTACACCTTC

v_gene: TRBV27
d_gene: -
j_gene: TRBJ1-1
abundance: many
CDR3aa: CASSPRGRGTEAFF
CDR3nt: TGTGCCAGCAGCCCCAGGGGAAGAGGCACTGAAGCTTTCTTT

v_gene: TRBV20-1
d_gene: -
j_gene: TRBJ1-1
abundance: many
CDR3aa: CSAYEGSRDTEVFF
CDR3nt: TGCAGTGCTTACGAGGGTTCACGCGATACTGAAGTTTTCTTT

v_gene: TRBV12-3/TRBV12-4
d_gene: -
j_gene: TRBJ2-7
abundance: -
CDR3aa: CASSFTGSHEQYF
CDR3nt: TGTGCCAGCAGTTTCACAGGCTCCCACGAGCAGTACTTC

v_gene: TRBV7-2
d_gene: TRBD2
j_gene: TRBJ2-5
abundance: -
CDR3aa: CASSQGLAGGEETQYF
CDR3nt: TGTGCCAGCAGCCAAGGGCTAGCGGGGGGGGAAGAGACCCAGTACTTC

v_gene: TRBV6-5
d_gene: -
j_gene: TRBJ1-2
abundance: -
CDR3aa: CATKGSGKGRGYTF
CDR3nt: TGTGCCACAAAGGGATCGGGGAAAGGTCGTGGCTACACCTTC

v_gene: TRBV6-6
d_gene: -
j_gene: TRBJ1-6
abundance: few
CDR3aa: CASSYSTQGLNSPLHF
CDR3nt: TGTGCCAGCAGTTACTCGACACAGGGCCTCAATTCACCCCTCCACTTT

v_gene: TRBV4-2
d_gene: -
j_gene: TRBJ2-7
abundance: many
CDR3aa: CASSPSFRGAYEQYF
CDR3nt: TGTGCCAGCAGCCCAAGTTTCAGGGGCGCCTACGAGCAGTACTTC

v_gene: TRBV20-1
d_gene: TRBD2
j_gene: TRBJ2-3
abundance: once
CDR3aa: CSAKRASGGRTDTQYF
CDR3nt: TGCAGTGCCAAAAGGGCTAGCGGGGGACGCACAGATACGCAGTATTTT

v_gene: TRBV12-3/TRBV12-4
d_gene: -
j_gene: TRBJ1-1
abundance: few
CDR3aa: CASSLVAGVNTEAFF
CDR3nt: TGTGCCAGCAGTTTAGTGGCAGGGGTGAACACTGAAGCTTTCTTT

v_gene: TRBV24-1
d_gene: -
j_gene: TRBJ1-1
abundance: few
CDR3aa: CPLTEAFF
CDR3nt: TGTCCTCTCACTGAAGCTTTCTTT

v_gene: TRBV19
d_gene: TRBD1
j_gene: TRBJ2-2
abundance: few
CDR3aa: CASSTGDRGLAGELFF
CDR3nt: TGTGCCAGTAGTACGGGTGACAGGGGGCTCGCCGGGGAGCTGTTTTTT

v_gene: TRBV29-1
d_gene: -
j_gene: TRBJ2-1
abundance: -
CDR3aa: CSVERLGEQFF
CDR3nt: TGCAGCGTTGAAAGGCTCGGAGAGCAGTTCTTC

v_gene: TRBV29-1
d_gene: TRBD1
j_gene: TRBJ1-2
abundance: -
CDR3aa: CSVASGTVNYGYTF
CDR3nt: TGCAGCGTTGCTTCCGGGACAGTTAACTATGGCTACACCTTC

v_gene: TRBV12-3/TRBV12-4
d_gene: -
j_gene: TRBJ2-4
abundance: -
CDR3aa: CASSPREGNIQYF
CDR3nt: TGTGCCAGCAGTCCCAGGGAAGGGAACATTCAGTACTTC

v_gene: TRBV7-2
d_gene: TRBD1
j_gene: TRBJ2-1
abundance: many
CDR3aa: CASSLTGNEQFF
CDR3nt: TGTGCCAGCAGCTTGACAGGGAATGAGCAGTTCTTC

v_gene: TRBV9
d_gene: -
j_gene: TRBJ2-4
abundance: -
CDR3aa: CASSSGENIQYF
CDR3nt: TGTGCCAGCAGCTCAGGGGAAAACATTCAGTACTTC

v_gene: TRBV6-5
d_gene: -
j_gene: TRBJ1-2
abundance: few
CDR3aa: CATRVSGAGGYTF
CDR3nt: TGTGCCACCCGTGTCTCGGGGGCGGGTGGCTACACCTTC

v_gene: TRBV20-1
d_gene: TRBD1
j_gene: TRBJ1-1
abundance: -
CDR3aa: CSADPGQTHEAFF
CDR3nt: TGCAGTGCTGACCCGGGACAGACCCATGAAGCTTTCTTT

v_gene: TRBV29-1
d_gene: -
j_gene: TRBJ2-7
abundance: -
CDR3aa: CSVVGSGGAGEQYF
CDR3nt: TGCAGCGTTGTTGGCTCTGGCGGGGCGGGCGAGCAGTACTTC

v_gene: TRBV7-9
d_gene: -
j_gene: TRBJ2-2
abundance: -
CDR3aa: CTSSFDRHTGELFF
CDR3nt: TGTACCAGCAGTTTTGACAGGCACACCGGGGAGCTGTTTTTT

v_gene: TRBV6-1
d_gene: -
j_gene: TRBJ2-3
abundance: many
CDR3aa: CASSLTGFGTDTQYF
CDR3nt: TGTGCCAGCAGCCTGACAGGCTTCGGCACAGATACGCAGTATTTT

v_gene: TRBV7-2
d_gene: -
j_gene: TRBJ1-1
abundance: few
CDR3aa: CASSFTGRQGAFF
CDR3nt: TGTGCCAGCAGCTTTACAGGGCGGCAGGGAGCTTTCTTT

v_gene: TRBV7-2
d_gene: -
j_gene: TRBJ2-4
abundance: few
CDR3aa: CASSPLALGPKNIQYF
CDR3nt: TGTGCCAGCAGCCCCCTTGCCCTTGGACCCAAAAACATTCAGTACTTC